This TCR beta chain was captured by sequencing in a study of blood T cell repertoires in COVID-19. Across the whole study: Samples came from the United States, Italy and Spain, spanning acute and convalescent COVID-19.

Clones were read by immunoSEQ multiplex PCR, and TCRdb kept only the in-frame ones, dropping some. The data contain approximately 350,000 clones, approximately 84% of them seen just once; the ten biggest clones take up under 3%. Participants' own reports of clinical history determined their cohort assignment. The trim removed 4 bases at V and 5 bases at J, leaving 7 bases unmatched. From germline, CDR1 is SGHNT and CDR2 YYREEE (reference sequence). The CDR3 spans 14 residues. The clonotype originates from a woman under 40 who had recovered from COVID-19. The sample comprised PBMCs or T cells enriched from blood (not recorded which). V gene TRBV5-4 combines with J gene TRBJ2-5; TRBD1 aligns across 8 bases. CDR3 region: CASSMDRVGETQYF. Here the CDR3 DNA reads TGTGCCAGCAGCATGGACAGGGTAGGGGAGACCCAGTACTTC.